Given below is one T cell receptor (beta chain) in context. Trimming took 1 base from V and 0 from J, leaving 11 bases between them. The CDR3 is 16 residues long. The germline CDR1 and CDR2 sequences are SGHDN and FVKESK. The sample originates from a study of cytomegalovirus exposure and HLA in healthy donors. The PCR made use of 60 Vbeta and 13 Jbeta primers. Produced via immunoSEQ multiplex PCR; TCRdb's table is partial and in-frame only. The sample holds more than 90,000 clones; 82% are singletons and the top ten take around 3.8%. Sequencing was performed on PBMCs. This clonotype was sampled from a man in his fifties in good health and CMV-seronegative. The chain joins TRBV14 to TRBJ2-3; D might be TRBD1 (5 bases). The CDR3 spells CASSQGGHSSTDTQYF. The DNA for the CDR3 is TGTGCCAGCAGCCAAGGAGGACATTCTAGCACAGATACGCAGTATTTT. The full variable domain, in which reference TRBV14 and TRBJ2-3 provide the parts outside the CDR3, is EAGVTQFPSHSVIEKGQTVTLRCDPISGHDNLYWYRRVMGKEIKFLLHFVKESKQDESGMPNNRFLAERTGGTYSTLKVQPAELEDSGVYFCASSQGGHSSTDTQYFGPGTRLTVL.